The sequence of this T cell receptor (beta chain) was determined in a study of radiotherapy plus CTLA-4 blockade in lung cancer (dated by TCRdb to between 2018 and 2020). Concerning the study at large: Among the enrolled patients, about 19% had an objective response, and 31% reached disease control.

What the research found in general, with its limitations: TCR clones derived from tumors expanded in peripheral blood after treatment with radiotherapy and ipilimumab. The strongest predictors of response, as reported, were early dynamic changes in blood T cell clones along with a rise in serum interferon-beta after radiation.

In the germline V gene, CDR1 corresponds to SGHVS and CDR2 to FQNEAQ. Including the terminal cysteine and phenylalanine, the CDR3 comprises 18 residues. Only the CDR3 portion is preserved as DNA: 54 bases, with reading frame beginning at the first base. Trimming at the junction amounts to 3 bases on V and 1 base on J, and the germline ends lie 18 bases apart. Libraries were prepared through the immunoSEQ multiplex PCR assay. TCRdb limited this immuneACCESS table to in-frame rearrangements with V and J called. A share of clones is missing; checked studies link under half to unresolved V genes, and the rest is unexplained. This sample has around 86,000 clones in its table, and under 85% of those were observed once. The ten largest clones capture 0.82% of the sample. The study evaluated CTLA-4 blockade (ipilimumab) given together with focal radiation therapy in patients who had chemo-refractory metastatic non-small-cell lung cancer.

On this clone: The clone's antigen remains unknown. No base quality information exists; no much larger clone differs at one position.

This receptor was taken from a human donor with non-small cell lung cancer who had stable disease on radiotherapy plus ipilimumab. The V and J segments used are TRBV7-8 and TRBJ2-2, and perhaps TRBD2 as D gene, on 5 matching bases. The input for sequencing was peripheral blood, taken from a patient treated with radiotherapy plus ipilimumab. Here is the DNA: TGTGCCAGCAGCTTCACATTCGGGGAAATTCTGAACACCGGGGAGCTGTTTTTT. It specifies CASSFTFGEILNTGELFF.